These 23 T cell receptor beta chains share one sample of origin, sequenced in a study of cytomegalovirus exposure and HLA in healthy donors. PCR used 60 Vbeta primers and 13 Jbeta primers. TCRdb keeps only in-frame clones here, not all; method: immunoSEQ multiplex PCR. The sample yields 200,000 to 250,000 clones, around 80% seen once. Sample: PBMCs. All receptors come from a woman aged 60 to 75 in good health and CMV-seropositive.

The genes are TRBV27 and TRBJ2-3; TRBD1 is a possible D gene (6 bases). The CDR3 is 14 amino acids. From germline, CDR1 is MNHEY and CDR2 SMNVEV (reference sequence). Trimming cost V 0 bases and J 4 bases, with 8 bases left between them. The CDR3 region is CASSLSGGSDTQYF. The CDR3 DNA reads TGTGCCAGCAGTTTATCAGGGGGTTCAGATACGCAGTATTTT.

The chain links TRBV6-1 to TRBJ1-5; D not certain. The CDR3 is made up of 15 amino acids. The V gene lost 3 bases and the J gene lost 3 bases, with 12 bases spanning the gap. Germline CDR1 and CDR2: MNHNS and SASEGT. In DNA, the CDR3 is TGTGCCAGCAGTGATTCCGCCGGGGTCAATCAGCCCCAGCATTTT. Translation: CASSDSAGVNQPQHF.

This clone has a handful of counts. The junction differs from germline at one of its ends, possibly a read error. The chain has TRBV7-9 and TRBJ1-4; the match to TRBD1 covers 9 bases. CDR1 is SEHNR and CDR2 is FQNEAQ in the germline V gene (reference sequence). CDR3 size: 19 residues. DNA of the CDR3: TGTTCCAGCAGCCCAAGAGGGACAGGGCGGAGTTGGACTAATGAAAAACTGTTTTTT. Translated: CSSSPRGTGRSWTNEKLFF.

V is TRBV28 and J is TRBJ2-3, with D possibly TRBD2 on 6 matching bases. V was cut by 6 bases and J by 3 bases, with 19 bases left in between. Germline V gene data show CDR1 as MDHEN and CDR2 as SYDVKM. The CDR3 runs 16 residues. The CDR3 region has the DNA TGTGCCAGCAGCCTCCAGGAGGGCGGGAATACAGATACGCAGTATTTT. This translates into CASSLQEGGNTDTQYF.

This clone came up a few times. This chain uses TRBV5-1 with TRBJ1-2, with D possibly being TRBD1 (5 bases). Trimming left V 7 bases short and J 5 bases short, with 12 bases between. Germline V gene data show CDR1 as SGHRS and CDR2 as YFSETQ. The CDR3 runs to 12 residues. The CDR3 DNA is TGCGCCAGCTCAGGAAAGGGGTATGGCTACACCTTC. It codes for CASSGKGYGYTF.

V and J are TRBV5-1 and TRBJ2-5; TRBD2 aligns across 8 bases. V lost 4 bases, J lost 3 bases, and 5 bases stayed unmatched. Germline V lookup: CDR1 SGHRS, CDR2 YFSETQ. The CDR3 spans 14 residues. CDR3 region: CASSKVLAEETQYF. The CDR3 nucleotides read TGCGCCAGCAGCAAAGTACTAGCGGAAGAGACCCAGTACTTC.

The chain couples TRBV6-1 to TRBJ2-3, with D possibly being TRBD2 (6 bases). V was pared by 6 bases and J by 3 bases, with 10 bases between. This CDR3 has 13 amino acids. The germline V gene has CDR1 MNHNS and CDR2 SASEGT. The DNA of the CDR3 is TGTGCCAGCAGGCCCGGGACTACAGATACGCAGTATTTT. This encodes CASRPGTTDTQYF.

In its sample, this clone was seen once. This chain joins TRBV5-1 and TRBJ2-1; 10 nucleotides agree with TRBD2. The trim removed 0 bases at V and 7 bases at J, leaving 4 bases unmatched. Germline loops: CDR1 SGHRS, CDR2 YFSETQ. This CDR3 spans 15 amino acids. CDR3: CASSLAVAGGNEQFF. The CDR3 DNA sequence: TGCGCCAGCAGCTTGGCGGTAGCGGGAGGTAATGAGCAGTTCTTC. The variable domain in full, with the rest retrieved from reference TRBV5-1 and TRBJ2-1, is KAGVTQTPRYLIKTRGQQVTLSCSPISGHRSVSWYQQTPGQGLQFLFEYFSETQRNKGNFPGRFSGRQFSNSRSEMNVSTLELGDSALYLCASSLAVAGGNEQFFGPGTRLTVL.

The DNA of the CDR3 is TGCGCCAGCAGCCAAGATCTTCAACAGGGAAGAAAACTGTTTTTT. Its protein is CASSQDLQQGRKLFF. V is TRBV4-1 and J is TRBJ1-4; tentatively, D is TRBD1 (6 bases). This CDR3 spans 15 amino acids. Trimming removed 0 bases at V and 10 bases at J, with 15 bases between. The germline V gene encodes CDR1 MGHRA and CDR2 YSYEKL.

This chain connects TRBV30 to TRBJ2-7, with TRBD2 matching 10 bases. Trimming took 1 base from V and 7 from J; bases not matched to a gene: 10. The CDR3 sequence is 15 residues long. In germline, CDR1 is GTSNPN, CDR2 SVGIG (reference sequence). The DNA of the CDR3 is TGTGCCTGGAGTGATCTGCTAGCGGGAGCCTGGGAGCAGTACTTC. Its protein is CAWSDLLAGAWEQYF.

This clone has just one count. The rearrangement links TRBV10-3 to TRBJ2-1, with TRBD2 identical over 9 bases. Germline V gene sequence: CDR1 ENHRY, CDR2 SYGVKD. V shed 2 bases and J 5 bases; nucleotides not matched to a gene: 4. CDR3 length equals 15 residues. The CDR3 sequence: CAISEGLARNNEQFF. The CDR3 DNA is TGTGCCATCAGTGAGGGACTAGCGAGAAACAATGAGCAGTTCTTC.

The rearrangement joins TRBV5-1 to TRBJ2-7, with TRBD2 matching 10 bases. The CDR3 is made up of 16 amino acids. The V segment lost 0 bases and the J segment 4 bases; nucleotides outside the gene matches: 7. Germline V gene lookup returns CDR1 SGHRS and CDR2 YFSETQ. In DNA form, the CDR3 reads TGCGCCAGCAGCTTGGTCCAGCGGGAGGGTCCTTACGAGCAGTACTTC. This sequence encodes CASSLVQREGPYEQYF. Complete variable domain (other parts from reference TRBV5-1 and TRBJ2-7): KAGVTQTPRYLIKTRGQQVTLSCSPISGHRSVSWYQQTPGQGLQFLFEYFSETQRNKGNFPGRFSGRQFSNSRSEMNVSTLELGDSALYLCASSLVQREGPYEQYFGPGTRLTVT.

In its sample, this clone was seen once. The chain is built from TRBV6-1 and TRBJ2-2, with D perhaps matching TRBD1 (6 bases). Germline CDR1 and CDR2: MNHNS and SASEGT. There are 13 residues in the CDR3. Deletions cut 4 bases from V and 5 bases from J, with 8 bases between. The CDR3 region is CASSVGATGELFF. The CDR3 DNA is TGTGCCAGCAGTGTGGGGGCGACCGGGGAGCTGTTTTTT.

The V call is TRBV28, the J call TRBJ2-2; D is unresolved. Trimming cost V 3 bases and J 5 bases, with 4 bases left between them. The germline gives CDR1 MDHEN, CDR2 SYDVKM. CDR3 length: 12 residues. CDR3 in amino acids: CASSLRTGELFF. CDR3 sequence (DNA): TGTGCCAGCAGTTTGAGAACCGGGGAGCTGTTTTTT. Full variable domain (rest looked up from reference TRBV28 and TRBJ2-2): DVKVTQSSRYLVKRTGEKVFLECVQDMDHENMFWYRQDPGLGLRLIYFSYDVKMKEKGDIPEGYSVSREKKERFSLILESASTNQTSMYLCASSLRTGELFFGEGSRLTVL.

The CDR3 DNA sequence: TGTGCCAGTAGTATCGACGTAGCCTACGAGCAGTACTTC. It codes for CASSIDVAYEQYF. The chain combines TRBV19 with TRBJ2-5; D is unclear. The last part of the DNA fits TRBJ2-7 better; the J call may be wrong. The length of the CDR3 is 13 residues. The germline V gene has CDR1 LNHDA and CDR2 SQIVND (reference sequence).

The chain carries TRBV2 and TRBJ1-1, with D possibly matching TRBD1 (5 bases). Germline loops: CDR1 SNHLY, CDR2 FYNNEI. The CDR3 runs to 13 residues. V lost 4 bases, J lost 0 bases, and 6 bases lay in between. The DNA for the CDR3 is TGTGCCAGCAGTGCGGGGGTGAACACTGAAGCTTTCTTT. It specifies CASSAGVNTEAFF.

The chain joins TRBV10-3 to TRBJ2-1; the D gene is possibly TRBD2 (5 bases). V lost 6 bases and J lost 0, with 9 bases in between. Germline V gene data show CDR1 as ENHRY and CDR2 as SYGVKD. The CDR3 is made up of 14 amino acids. This CDR3 is CAIRAGSSYNEQFF. CDR3 sequence (DNA): TGTGCCATCAGGGCGGGTAGCTCCTACAATGAGCAGTTCTTC.

The chain employs TRBV5-4 and TRBJ2-2, with D maybe TRBD2 (6 bases). Looked up from germline, CDR1 is SGHNT and CDR2 is YYREEE (reference sequence). V was shortened by 4 bases and J by 0 bases, with 10 bases between the two germline ends. This CDR3 region has 15 residues. The DNA of the CDR3 is TGTGCCAGCAGCCTCGGGACTTCGAACACCGGGGAGCTGTTTTTT. It is translated as CASSLGTSNTGELFF.

The chain uses TRBV5-1 and TRBJ1-4; 7 bases are a match to TRBD1. Germline CDR1 reads SGHRS; CDR2 reads YFSETQ. Losses at the gene ends were 5 bases for V and 3 bases for J; bases not matched to a gene: 7. There are 15 residues in the CDR3. The CDR3 protein is CASSATGTANEKLFF. CDR3 nucleotides: TGCGCCAGCAGTGCCACCGGGACAGCTAATGAAAAACTGTTTTTT.

The V call is TRBV7-9, the J call TRBJ1-6, with 10 bases matching TRBD1. Per the germline V gene, CDR1 is SEHNR and CDR2 is FQNEAQ (reference sequence). V shed 4 bases and J 10 bases; nucleotides not matched to a gene: 7. This CDR3 region has 15 residues. CDR3: CASSYYGTGESPLHF. For the CDR3, the DNA is TGTGCCAGCAGCTATTACGGGACAGGGGAATCACCCCTCCACTTT.

CDR3 loop: CASSQLGGITDTQYF. The DNA of the CDR3 is TGCGCCAGCAGCCAACTCGGCGGGATCACAGATACGCAGTATTTT. V usage is TRBV4-1 and J usage is TRBJ2-3, with D perhaps matching TRBD2 (6 bases). Germline CDR1 is MGHRA and CDR2 is YSYEKL. This CDR3 spans 15 amino acids. V lost 2 bases and J lost 2, with 11 bases in between.

V gene TRBV4-1 combines with J gene TRBJ1-2; 9 bases match TRBD1. V was pared by 3 bases and J by 5 bases, with 7 bases of the junction left unmatched. This CDR3 comprises 15 residues. CDR1 is MGHRA, CDR2 YSYEKL, per germline. CDR3 sequence: CASSQQGQGVYGYTF. In nucleotides, the CDR3 is TGCGCCAGCAGCCAGCAGGGACAGGGCGTTTATGGCTACACCTTC.

The chain combines TRBV5-1 with TRBJ1-5; 9 bases are shared with TRBD1. This CDR3 has 14 residues. V lost 2 bases and J lost 6; bases outside the gene matches: 3. From germline, CDR1 is SGHRS and CDR2 YFSETQ. The CDR3 DNA reads as TGCGCCAGCAGCTTAACAGGGGGCGGTCAGCCCCAGCATTTT. Its protein product is CASSLTGGGQPQHF.